A selection of T cell receptor beta chains follows, all from one sample in a study of blood T cell repertoires in COVID-19. Using immunoSEQ multiplex PCR, the repertoire was profiled, and TCRdb retains in-frame clones only, with some absent. This sample has approximately 140,000 clones, with 80% to 90% found just once. The sample consisted of peripheral blood. Receptors originate from a woman in her sixties with acute or convalescent COVID-19. The CDR3 runs from the conserved cysteine through the conserved F or W. A D gene is named only where the DNA matches it firmly. A row's size may be missing; if present it is once, few, many or a size class.

d_gene,v_gene,j_gene,abundance,CDR3nt,CDR3aa
NA,TRBV4-1,TRBJ2-3,NA,TGCGCCAGCAGTCGGAAGGCGGCCAGTGATACGCAGTATTTT,CASSRKAASDTQYF
TRBD1,TRBV7-6,TRBJ1-4,NA,TGTGCCAGCAGTGGGACAGGGGGAGAAAATGAAAAACTGTTTTTT,CASSGTGGENEKLFF
NA,TRBV30,TRBJ1-2,NA,TGTGCCTGGAGAGTTTCGGATGGCTACACCTTC,CAWRVSDGYTF
NA,TRBV20-1,TRBJ2-7,NA,TGCAGTGCTAGTGTTCCGGGTCCCGGGGTGGGTGGCGGTGGCGAGCAGTACTTC,CSASVPGPGVGGGGEQYF
TRBD1,TRBV28,TRBJ1-2,NA,TGTGCCAGCACCACAGGGGAAAACTATGGCTACACCTTC,CASTTGENYGYTF
TRBD1,TRBV9,TRBJ2-2,NA,TGTGCCAGCAGCGTAGCGGCAGGGGGCGACACCGGGGAGCTGTTTTTT,CASSVAAGGDTGELFF
TRBD2,TRBV29-1,TRBJ2-1,NA,TGCAGCGTTGAAGGCAGCGGGGGGGCCTACAATGAGCAGTTCTTC,CSVEGSGGAYNEQFF
NA,TRBV2,TRBJ1-6,NA,TGTGCCAGCAGTAAAGGGCAAGCCTATAATTCACCCCTCCACTTT,CASSKGQAYNSPLHF
NA,TRBV2,TRBJ1-3,NA,TGTGCCAGCAGCGTAGAGGGGGTTATTACTGGAAACACCATATATTTT,CASSVEGVITGNTIYF
NA,TRBV3-1/TRBV3-2,TRBJ2-7,once,TGTGCCAGCAGTCCCCGGGACGAGCAGTACTTC,CASSPRDEQYF
NA,TRBV12-3/TRBV12-4,TRBJ1-2,NA,TGTGCCAGCAGCTTCGGGCAGGGGCTTGGCTACACCTTC,CASSFGQGLGYTF
TRBD1,TRBV7-9,TRBJ1-2,NA,TGTGCCAGCAGCTCCTTAGGGACAGAGAATCGCTATGGCTACACCTTC,CASSSLGTENRYGYTF
TRBD1,TRBV5-4,TRBJ1-2,NA,TGTGCCAGCAGCCTGGGACAGGCAGAAGGGTATGGCTACACCTTC,CASSLGQAEGYGYTF
TRBD1,TRBV9,TRBJ2-7,NA,TGTGCCAGCAGCCAGGGGCCCATGACAGGGGGCTACGAGCAGTACTTC,CASSQGPMTGGYEQYF
NA,TRBV5-5,TRBJ1-5,NA,TGTGCCAGCAGCTTGGCCGAGGGCCACAAGAATCAGCCCCAGCATTTT,CASSLAEGHKNQPQHF
NA,TRBV7-6,TRBJ1-2,NA,TGTGCCAGCAGCTTAGGAGCAGGGGCCGGCTACACCTTC,CASSLGAGAGYTF
NA,TRBV6-2/TRBV6-3,TRBJ1-1,NA,TGTGCCAGCAGCGTTGTTGGGGCAGCTATGATGAACACTGAAGCTTTCTTT,CASSVVGAAMMNTEAFF
TRBD2,TRBV7-2,TRBJ2-3,NA,TGTGCCAGCAGCTTAGCAGTAGCGGGGGGGACTGGTACGCAGTATTTT,CASSLAVAGGTGTQYF
NA,TRBV6-2/TRBV6-3,TRBJ1-2,NA,TGTGCCAGCAGTTACTCGACGACAGGCGAGCAGAATATCTATGGCTACACCTTC,CASSYSTTGEQNIYGYTF
TRBD2,TRBV19,TRBJ2-7,NA,TGTGCCAGTAGTATGGCTAGCGGGAGCTCCTACGAGCAGTACTTC,CASSMASGSSYEQYF
NA,TRBV19,TRBJ2-7,few,TGTGCCAGTAGTAGCAGGTACGACTACGAGCAGTACTTC,CASSSRYDYEQYF
NA,TRBV7-9,TRBJ1-1,NA,TGTGCCAGCAGCTTACCAGTGAACACTGAAGCTTTCTTT,CASSLPVNTEAFF
TRBD2,TRBV5-1,TRBJ2-5,NA,TGCGCCAGCAGCACCTTAGCGGGGGCGGAGACCCAGTACTTC,CASSTLAGAETQYF
NA,TRBV25-1,TRBJ1-6,NA,TGTGCCAGCAGTGAAGCTAGGGGCAACTATAATTCACCCCTCCACTTT,CASSEARGNYNSPLHF
TRBD2,TRBV19,TRBJ2-1,NA,TGTGCCAGTAGTATAGAACTAGCGGGGGGGTACAATGAGCAGTTCTTC,CASSIELAGGYNEQFF
TRBD2,TRBV10-3,TRBJ2-2,NA,TGTGCCATCAGTGAGCAATGGCGGGGGGAGCCTCCCACCGGGGAGCTGTTTTTT,CAISEQWRGEPPTGELFF
NA,TRBV18,TRBJ2-1,NA,TGTGCCAGCTCACCCGGCGGGGGCCAAACTCTAGAATACAATGAGCAGTTCTTC,CASSPGGGQTLEYNEQFF
TRBD1,TRBV7-8,TRBJ2-6,NA,TGTGCCAGCAGCTTGTACCGGGACAGGGTGTTTTCTGGGGCCAACGTCCTGACTTTC,CASSLYRDRVFSGANVLTF
NA,TRBV30,TRBJ1-5,NA,TGTGCCTGGAGTGTAACTTCCCCGGAGGGCATCAAGCCCCAGCATTTT,CAWSVTSPEGIKPQHF
NA,TRBV7-8,TRBJ1-5,NA,TGTGCCAGCAGCTTAGAGATCCCCGGGGGGTATAGCAATCAGCCCCAGCATTTT,CASSLEIPGGYSNQPQHF
NA,TRBV19,TRBJ1-4,NA,TGTGCCAGTAGTATAGTGGGGGCAACCGAAAAACTGTTTTTT,CASSIVGATEKLFF
TRBD1,TRBV23-1,TRBJ1-5,NA,TGCGCCAGCAGTCTGGGACAGAAGTTAGCCCAGCCCCAGCATTTT,CASSLGQKLAQPQHF
NA,TRBV5-4,TRBJ2-1,NA,TGTGCCAGCAGCCCAACGGGGGTAGGATCCTACAATGAGCAGTTCTTC,CASSPTGVGSYNEQFF
TRBD1,TRBV13,TRBJ2-7,few,TGTGCCAGCAGCGAGACAGGGCCAACCTCCTACGAGCAGTACTTC,CASSETGPTSYEQYF